This T cell receptor beta chain was found in a study of CD8+ T cells in alopecia areata. Extraction and reverse transcription of RNA yielded cDNA as the sequencing template. Produced via immunoSEQ multiplex PCR; TCRdb's table is partial and in-frame only. Seen here are about 69,000 clones, 60% observed once, and the top ten hold roughly a sixth. The CDR3 covers 15 residues. Trimming stripped 0 bases from V and 3 bases from J, with 11 bases between. Per germline, CDR1 LGHNT and CDR2 FRNRAP. In its sample, this clone was seen many times. The V call is TRBV12-5, the J call TRBJ1-2, with a tentative D call TRBD1 (5 bases). The sequencing here drew on CD8+ T cells sorted from blood, taken at week 0. The sequence derives from a human donor with alopecia areata. The CDR3 DNA reads TGTGCTAGTGGTTTGGTACGTCAGGGCCACTATGGCTACACCTTC. Its translation is CASGLVRQGHYGYTF.